This T cell receptor (beta chain) came from a study of shared clonotypes between healthy human individuals. Comment on this clone: Its cognate antigen is unknown.

Overall study findings and caveats: All-four-donor shared clonotypes had higher generation probabilities than non-shared clonotypes did. Larger richness was generally estimated for naive than memory subsets. Around 4.7% was the fraction of naive CD4 clonotypes found shared across several donors.

Measured with immunoSEQ multiplex PCR; TCRdb has only the in-frame clones, and not every one. The sample yields some 2,500,000 clones, around 90% seen once. The V gene end was trimmed by 2 bases and the J gene end by 5 bases; junction bases not matched to a gene: 6. The CDR3 loop spans 15 amino acids. CDR1 and CDR2 from the germline V gene are SGHRS and YFSETQ. The sequence derives from a man aged 18 to 29 in good health. Some clones in this sample may be carry-over from other donors' samples. Specimen: naive CD4+ T cells from PBMCs. Subset specified: CD45RA+ positively selected. The chain couples TRBV5-1 to TRBJ2-7, with 11 bases fitting TRBD2. Here the CDR3 reads CASSFGFSGRDEQYF. CDR3 sequence (DNA): TGCGCCAGCAGCTTCGGGTTTAGCGGGAGGGACGAGCAGTACTTC. The full variable domain, completed using reference TRBV5-1 and TRBJ2-7, is KAGVTQTPRYLIKTRGQQVTLSCSPISGHRSVSWYQQTPGQGLQFLFEYFSETQRNKGNFPGRFSGRQFSNSRSEMNVSTLELGDSALYLCASSFGFSGRDEQYFGPGTRLTVT.